These 27 T cell receptor beta chains originate from one sample sequenced in a study of molecular identifiers for immune sequencing clone quantification. TCRdb used MiXCR to reprocess the PCR reads, holding one entry per CDR3 protein. The table has about 100,000 distinct CDR3 sequences, roughly a third seen once. The sample consisted of naive CD8+ T cells from blood, with Jurkat cell RNA spiked in. As to subset: FACS-sorted CD8+CD4-CCR7+CD45RA+ naive T cells. These receptors were collected from a human donor in good health. Some libraries in this study had Jurkat cell RNA spiked in.

This clonotype has only one observation. A much larger clone is a single base away; this may be a read error. The chain is built from TRBV11-2 and TRBJ2-3; 10 bases match TRBD2. Germline CDR1 reads SGHAT; CDR2 reads FQNNGV. This CDR3 is built from 13 residues. The CDR3 loop reads CAGSLEGLASQYF. Here the CDR3 DNA reads TGTGCCGGCAGCTTAGAGGGACTAGCGTCGCAGTATTTT.

V is TRBV28 and J is TRBJ2-1; TRBD1 agrees at 9 bases. CDR1 is MDHEN and CDR2 is SYDVKM in the germline V gene. V trimming: 0 bases; J trimming: 9 bases; junction bases outside the gene matches: 15. The CDR3 is made up of 18 amino acids. Here the CDR3 DNA reads TGTGCCAGCAGTTTATGGGGCCAGGGGACAGGGTACGGAGGTGAGCAGTTCTTC. Translating it yields CASSLWGQGTGYGGEQFF.

This clonotype was seen a few times. This chain links TRBV6-1 with TRBJ2-7, with 9 nucleotides matching TRBD1. V dropped 6 bases and J dropped 2; count of bases not matched to a gene: 11. This CDR3 is built from 16 residues. Germline lookup yields CDR1 MNHNS and CDR2 SASEGT. This CDR3 is CASSPRPGQGTYEQYF. In DNA form, the CDR3 reads TGTGCCAGCAGCCCCCGTCCGGGACAGGGTACCTACGAGCAGTACTTC.

This clonotype was seen at least ten times. The chain uses TRBV14 and TRBJ2-2; D gene uncertain. The CDR3 is 14 amino acids. Between the trimmed V and J ends, which lost 0 bases and 5 bases, there was a span of 7 bases. The germline gives CDR1 SGHDN, CDR2 FVKESK. The CDR3 region is CASSQDLWTGELFF. The CDR3 coding sequence is TGTGCCAGCAGCCAAGATCTATGGACCGGGGAGCTGTTTTTT.

CDR3 DNA: TGTGCCAGCAGCTTGCTCAAGGGCCGTACAGATACGCAGTATTTT. Its translation: CASSLLKGRTDTQYF. This chain connects TRBV5-4 to TRBJ2-3; D remains unclear. V lost 1 base and J 3 bases, leaving 12 bases between the germline ends. The germline V gene has CDR1 SGHNT and CDR2 YYREEE (reference sequence). The CDR3 loop spans 15 amino acids.

Remarks on this clonotype: This clone may be a read error of a much larger clone one base away. The chain links TRBV12-3 or TRBV12-4 to TRBJ1-4; 8 bases agree with TRBD1. The CDR3 spans 14 residues. The CDR3, as DNA: TGTGCCAGCAGCCCGGGGACAGGAGTAGAAAAACTGTATTTT. It is translated as CASSPGTGVEKLYF.

This chain uses TRBV28 with TRBJ2-1, with TRBD2 matching 12 bases. Germline V lookup: CDR1 MDHEN, CDR2 SYDVKM. With V trimmed by 5 bases and J by 0 bases, 11 bases remained unmatched. This CDR3 region has 19 residues. The CDR3 sequence: CASSTRWASGRASYNEQFF. The CDR3 nucleotides are TGTGCCAGCAGTACCCGGTGGGCTAGCGGGAGGGCCTCCTACAATGAGCAGTTCTTC.

The genes are TRBV4-3 and TRBJ1-5; TRBD1 might be the D (5 bases). V dropped 0 bases and J dropped 6 bases, with 15 bases sitting between them. The length of the CDR3 is 16 residues. In germline, CDR1 is LGHNA, CDR2 YSLEER. Here the CDR3 reads CASSQDLRTSGQPQHF. CDR3 bases: TGCGCCAGCAGCCAAGACCTCCGGACAAGCGGTCAGCCCCAGCATTTT.

On this clonotype itself: Just one base apart from a much larger clone, this may be a read error. Lacking the conserved final phenylalanine or tryptophan, this CDR3 likely reflects a read error. The limits of the CDR3 on the DNA are not certain, so only TCRdb's listed CDR3 is given. V is TRBV12-3 or TRBV12-4 and J is TRBJ2-1; the table assigns TRBD2, which was not confirmed against the DNA. The CDR3 length equals 15 residues, ends included. CDR3 loop: CASSFPASGILARFL.

On this clonotype: A read error may explain this, as a much larger clone is one base away. This sequence joins TRBV4-2 and TRBJ1-2; unclear D gene. From germline, CDR1 is LGHNA and CDR2 YNFKEQ. The CDR3 is 13 residues long. The CDR3, as DNA: TGTGCCGGCAGCCAAGAGCGGGCCTATGGCTACACCTTC. This encodes CAGSQERAYGYTF.

This clonotype was recorded a few times. A junction boundary mismatches the germline segment, possibly from a read error. The chain couples TRBV7-9 to TRBJ2-1; D is possibly TRBD2 (5 bases). The V gene's germline CDR1 is SEHNR and CDR2 FQNEAQ (reference sequence). CDR3 length equals 14 residues. DNA of the CDR3: TGTGCCAGCAGCTCCGCGATTGTGGTGGGAGAGGGTGTCTTC. Protein product: CASSSAIVVGEGVF.

The CDR3 nucleotides are TGTGCCAGCAGCAGAGGACAGACCCAGTTCTTC. This gives the protein CASSRGQTQFF. The chain uses TRBV21-1 and TRBJ2-5. The better agreement between TRBJ2-1 and the DNA end casts doubt on the J call. TRBV21-1 is a pseudogene segment. This CDR3 contains 11 residues.

This clonotype was picked up a small number of times. V usage is TRBV11-2 and J usage is TRBJ1-2, with no clear D. Trimming shortened V by 1 base and J by 2 bases, and 8 bases separated the two germline ends. The germline V gene encodes CDR1 SGHAT and CDR2 FQNNGV. This CDR3 is built from 14 residues. CDR3 residues: CASSLVPGNYGYTF. Written as DNA, the CDR3 is TGTGCCAGCAGCTTAGTGCCTGGAAACTATGGCTACACCTTC. Complete variable domain (other parts from reference TRBV11-2 and TRBJ1-2): EAGVAQSPRYKIIEKRQSVAFWCNPISGHATLYWYQQILGQGPKLLIQFQNNGVVDDSQLPKDRFSAERLKGVDSTLKIQPAKLEDSAVYLCASSLVPGNYGYTFGSGTRLTVV.

This clonotype was seen repeatedly, ten times or more. V gene TRBV7-8 combines with J gene TRBJ1-3; no clear D gene. V dropped 4 bases and J dropped 8 bases, with 6 bases sitting between them. This CDR3 spans 11 amino acids. Germline lookup yields CDR1 SGHVS and CDR2 FQNEAQ. The CDR3 sequence is CASSSLDTIYF. The CDR3 DNA is TGTGCCAGCAGCTCCCTTGACACCATATATTTT.

This clonotype came up once. This may arise from a read error, as a much more abundant clone is one base away. This chain connects TRBV7-3 to TRBJ2-1; 8 bases match TRBD1. CDR3 length equals 12 residues. Germline V CDR1 and CDR2: SGHTA, FQGTGA. The CDR3 bases are TGTGCCAGCGGGACAGGATACAATGCGCAGTTCTTC. This codes for CASGTGYNAQFF.

As concerns this clonotype: This may come from a read error, since a much larger clone is one base off. The rearrangement joins TRBV4-3 to TRBJ2-3; D may be TRBD1 (5 bases). The assigned J gene may be wrong: the sequence end matches TRBJ1-5 better. CDR3 size: 18 residues. CDR1 and CDR2 (germline): LGHNA, YSLEER. Here the CDR3 DNA reads TGCGCCAGCAGCTCTCCCTTTACTAGCGGGAGAGAGACAGATACGCAGCATTTT. Encoded protein: CASSSPFTSGRETDTQHF.

This clonotype was recorded at least ten times. The CDR3 nucleotides read TGTGCCAGCAGCCAGGTCCTAGCCAGGGAGCTGTTTTTT. It is translated as CASSQVLARELFF. The chain employs TRBV3-1 and TRBJ2-2; D possibly corresponds to TRBD2 (5 bases). The V end was cut by 3 bases, the J end by 9 bases, with 11 bases between. This CDR3 contains 13 residues. Germline V gene lookup returns CDR1 LGHDT and CDR2 YNNKEL (reference sequence). Full variable domain (missing parts from reference TRBV3-1 and TRBJ2-2): DTAVSQTPKYLVTQMGNDKSIKCEQNLGHDTMYWYKQDSKKFLKIMFSYNNKELIINETVPNRFSPKSPDKAHLNLHINSLELGDSAVYFCASSQVLARELFFGEGSRLTVL.

The gene calls are TRBV9 and TRBJ2-1; TRBD2 matches at 13 bases. Trimming cost V 3 bases and J 3 bases; bases outside gene matches: 3. This CDR3 spans 16 amino acids. Germline V gene data show CDR1 as SGDLS and CDR2 as YYNGEE. CDR3 amino acids: CASSDGTSGIYNEQFF. The CDR3 region has the DNA TGTGCCAGCAGCGACGGGACTAGCGGGATCTACAATGAGCAGTTCTTC.

The table lists this clonotype with a count of one. The junction differs from germline at one of its ends, possibly a read error. The chain is built from TRBV29-1 and TRBJ2-1; 12 nucleotides line up with TRBD1. Germline V lookup: CDR1 SQVTM, CDR2 ANQGSEA. CDR3 size: 13 residues. The CDR3 spells CSVELYGTGGSCF. The CDR3, as DNA: TGCAGCGTTGAACTCTATGGGACAGGGGGCTCGTGCTTC.

This clonotype appeared a few times. This chain connects TRBV3-1 to TRBJ2-4; D remains unclear. Germline V gives CDR1 LGHDT, CDR2 YNNKEL (reference sequence). This CDR3 region has 14 residues. The V end lost 0 bases, the J end lost 7 bases, and 10 bases lay between the germline ends. CDR3: CASSQEPPTNIQYF. CDR3 bases: TGTGCCAGCAGCCAAGAGCCCCCGACTAACATTCAGTACTTC. Looking up the rest from reference TRBV3-1 and TRBJ2-4 gives the full variable domain: DTAVSQTPKYLVTQMGNDKSIKCEQNLGHDTMYWYKQDSKKFLKIMFSYNNKELIINETVPNRFSPKSPDKAHLNLHINSLELGDSAVYFCASSQEPPTNIQYFGAGTRLSVL.

The gene calls are TRBV19 and TRBJ2-1; D unresolved. Looked up from germline, CDR1 is LNHDA and CDR2 is SQIVND (reference sequence). V gave up 0 bases and J gave up 7 bases, with 22 bases separating them. The CDR3 contains 18 residues. The CDR3 spells CASSIDLSRGPRGNEQFF. As DNA, the CDR3 is TGTGCCAGTAGTATAGATCTTTCCCGCGGCCCCCGAGGAAATGAGCAGTTCTTC.

The chain carries TRBV4-1 and TRBJ2-1; D perhaps matches TRBD2 (6 bases). CDR3 length equals 16 residues. Germline V gives CDR1 MGHRA, CDR2 YSYEKL. V lost 4 bases and J lost 4, with 17 bases in between. The CDR3 DNA reads as TGCGCCAGCAGCCTCGTAGCGGAGACAATATACAATGAGCAGTTCTTC. Amino acid sequence: CASSLVAETIYNEQFF.

In this sample, this clonotype turned up many times. The chain carries TRBV4-2 and TRBJ2-1; D not resolved. CDR1 and CDR2 from the germline V gene are LGHNA and YNFKEQ. The CDR3 is 14 residues long. Trimming shortened V by 1 base and J by 5 bases, and 9 bases separated the two germline ends. The CDR3 DNA sequence: TGTGCCAGCAGCCAAGGGCTAGTCCACAATGAGCAGTTCTTC. Translated, it gives CASSQGLVHNEQFF.

Turning to this clonotype: Being one base from a much bigger clone, this may be a read error. This chain uses TRBV5-4 with TRBJ2-5, with D perhaps given as TRBD1 or TRBD2 (5 bases each). The germline CDR1 and CDR2 sequences are SGHNT and YYREEE (reference sequence). The CDR3 runs 14 residues. This chain's CDR3 is CASRDLGDQENQYF. CDR3 DNA: TGTGCCAGCAGGGACCTCGGGGACCAAGAGAACCAGTACTTC.

The gene calls are TRBV7-9 and TRBJ2-3; unclear D gene. The J call could be wrong; TRBJ1-5 is a better fit for the DNA end. The CDR3 runs 16 residues. Germline V lookup: CDR1 SEHNR, CDR2 FQNEAQ (reference sequence). CDR3 DNA: TGTGCCAGCAGCGCAAGACTAGCGGGAGTTATAGATACGCAGCATTTT. Translating gives CASSARLAGVIDTQHF.

A note on this clonotype: Just one base apart from a much larger clone, this may be a read error. The CDR3 carries no conserved terminal phenylalanine or tryptophan, so it likely arises from a read error. The CDR3 DNA sequence: TGTGCCAGCAGCCCCATTACAGCAGATACGCAGTATTCT. This codes for CASSPITADTQYS. The chain couples TRBV28 to TRBJ2-3; D is unclear. This CDR3 region has 13 residues. V was shortened by 6 bases and J by 4 bases, with 11 bases between the two germline ends. Germline V gene sequence: CDR1 MDHEN, CDR2 SYDVKM.

This clonotype was counted only a few times. The V gene is TRBV18, the J gene TRBJ1-2; tentative D call: TRBD1 (6 bases). Trimming shortened V by 2 bases and J by 4 bases, and 14 bases separated the two germline ends. Germline CDR1 reads KGHSH; CDR2 reads LQKENI. The CDR3 sequence is 15 residues long. CDR3 DNA sequence: TGTGCCAGCTCACCAGACCGGGACACCAGCTATGGCTACACCTTC. Protein sequence: CASSPDRDTSYGYTF.